These 9 T cell receptor beta chains share one sample of origin, sequenced in a study of breast tumors, draining lymph nodes, adjacent tissues. The lymph nodes were axillary draining lymph nodes from breast cancer patients. TCRdb reanalysed the multiplex PCR reads using MiXCR and keeps one entry per CDR3 protein. The sample lists about 180,000 distinct CDR3 sequences, 30% to 35% occurring once. The sequencing input was axillary lymph node tissue. The receptors stem from a female donor with breast cancer. Some clones in this sample may be carry-over from other donors' samples.

This clonotype has a count of ten or more. The chain links TRBV4-1 to TRBJ2-1; possible D gene TRBD1, 5 bases. Trimming pared 4 bases from V and 7 bases from J, leaving 11 bases between. CDR3 size: 13 residues. Germline loops: CDR1 MGHRA, CDR2 YSYEKL. The CDR3 DNA reads as TGCGCCAGCAGCCGAGCAGGGTCAAATGAGCAGTTCTTC. Residues: CASSRAGSNEQFF.

In regard to this clonotype: A much larger clone sits a single nucleotide away, making a read error possible. V gene TRBV14 combines with J gene TRBJ2-7; D remains unclear. The CDR3 loop spans 14 amino acids. CDR1 SGHDN and CDR2 FVKESK come from the germline V gene. The CDR3 DNA sequence: TGTGCCAGCAGCCAAGATTACAGCTTCTACGAGCAGTCCTTC. This sequence encodes CASSQDYSFYEQSF.

In this sample, this clonotype turned up many times. The chain links TRBV11-1 to TRBJ2-5; 8 positions match TRBD1. Per germline, CDR1 SGHAT and CDR2 FQDESV (reference sequence). The CDR3 contains 14 residues. J lost 8 bases, V lost 5 bases, and 10 bases had no gene match. The CDR3 DNA reads as TGTGCCAGCAGCGGGACAGGATCCAAGAGAACCCAGTACTTC. Its protein is CASSGTGSKRTQYF.

At least ten counts were recorded for this clonotype. The chain is built from TRBV11-3 and TRBJ2-3, with TRBD2 identical over 10 bases. The CDR3 is made up of 17 amino acids. The germline V gene encodes CDR1 SGHNT and CDR2 YENEEA. V lost 7 bases, J lost 5 bases, and 15 bases stayed unmatched. The CDR3: CASTNPPSGGAEDTQYF. CDR3 in DNA: TGTGCCAGCACCAACCCCCCCAGCGGGGGGGCCGAAGATACGCAGTATTTT.

At least ten counts were recorded for this clonotype. The chain is built from TRBV20-1 and TRBJ1-5; D not resolved. The CDR3 runs to 14 residues. Germline CDR1 reads DFQATT; CDR2 reads SNEGSKA (reference sequence). V was trimmed by 3 bases and J by 0 bases, leaving 9 bases between them. For the CDR3, the DNA is TGCAGTGCTAGTGGCGGATATAGCAATCAGCCCCAGCATTTT. Protein sequence: CSASGGYSNQPQHF.

Only one count was recorded for this clonotype. The V and J genes are TRBV20-1 and TRBJ2-7, with TRBD2 as a possible D gene (5 bases). Germline CDR1 is DFQATT and CDR2 is SNEGSKA (reference sequence). V was cut by 5 bases and J by 0 bases, with 23 bases left in between. CDR3 size: 17 residues. This CDR3 is CSAFQTEISESSYEQYF. The CDR3 DNA follows: TGCAGTGCTTTTCAAACCGAGATTAGCGAGAGCTCCTACGAGCAGTACTTC.

This clonotype was counted between two and nine times. The rearrangement uses TRBV20-1 and TRBJ1-1; D gene unclear. Germline V CDR1 and CDR2: DFQATT, SNEGSKA (reference sequence). V lost 5 bases and J lost 1, with 14 bases in between. The CDR3 sequence is 14 residues long. CDR3 loop: CSAQGIVPNTEAFF. CDR3 bases: TGCAGTGCTCAAGGGATAGTACCGAACACTGAAGCTTTCTTT.

In this sample, this clonotype turned up a few times. This chain joins TRBV7-7 and TRBJ1-1; the D gene is possibly TRBD1 (6 bases). The CDR3 length is 10 residues. The germline CDR1 and CDR2 sequences are SSHAT and FNYEAQ (reference sequence). This CDR3 reads CARTVTEAFF. The CDR3 nucleotides are TGTGCTAGGACAGTCACTGAAGCTTTCTTT.

Concerning this clonotype: The junction departs from the called germline gene at one end, perhaps through a read error. The rearrangement joins TRBV20-1 to TRBJ2-1, with 11 bases that match TRBD2. Germline V gene data show CDR1 as DFQATT and CDR2 as SNEGSKA (reference sequence). CDR3 length: 19 amino acids. The CDR3 sequence is CSARAPGLAAGLSYNERFF. The CDR3 nucleotides are TGCAGTGCTAGAGCGCCGGGACTAGCGGCAGGGTTGTCCTACAATGAGCGGTTCTTC.